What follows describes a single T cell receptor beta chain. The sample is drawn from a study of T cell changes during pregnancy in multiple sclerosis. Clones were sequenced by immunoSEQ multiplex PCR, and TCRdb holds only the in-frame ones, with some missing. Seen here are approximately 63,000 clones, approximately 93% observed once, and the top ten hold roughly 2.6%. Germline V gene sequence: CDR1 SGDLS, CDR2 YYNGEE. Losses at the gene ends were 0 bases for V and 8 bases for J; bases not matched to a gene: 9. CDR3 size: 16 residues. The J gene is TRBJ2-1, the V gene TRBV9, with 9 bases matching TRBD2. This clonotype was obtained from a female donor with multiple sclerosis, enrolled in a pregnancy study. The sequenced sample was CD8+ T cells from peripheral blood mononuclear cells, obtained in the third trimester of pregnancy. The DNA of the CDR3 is TGTGCCAGCAGCGTAGGGACTAGCGAGATACAAGATGAGCAGTTCTTC. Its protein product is CASSVGTSEIQDEQFF.